Below are 15 T cell receptor beta chains sequenced from a single sample in a study of PD-L1 blockade in urothelial cancer listed by TCRdb under 2017. Library method: the immunoSEQ multiplex PCR assay. This immuneACCESS table, as held by TCRdb, lists in-frame sequences with V and J called but not all clones. Of the missing ones, under half trace to an unresolved V gene in checked studies; the others have no known cause. The sample table contains around 45,000 clones; only one count was recorded for more than 70% of them. The leading ten clones occupy around 14% of the sample. This sample comprised PBMCs, obtained around atezolizumab (anti-PD-L1) treatment. All receptors come from a woman aged 55-75 years with urothelial cancer.

The chain recombines TRBV19 with TRBJ1-2, with TRBD1 matching over 7 bases. The CDR3 length is 13 residues. Unmatched junction bases numbered 6, after V lost 3 bases and J lost 8 bases. Germline CDR1 and CDR2: LNHDA and SQIVND (reference sequence). The CDR3 sequence is CASSMDRKGGYTF. For the CDR3, the DNA is TGTGCCAGTAGTATGGACAGGAAAGGCGGCTACACCTTC.

The genes are TRBV19 and TRBJ2-1; 12 positions match TRBD2. The V gene end was trimmed by 1 base and the J gene end by 3 bases; junction bases not matched to a gene: 4. CDR3 size: 17 residues. Germline CDR1 and CDR2: LNHDA and SQIVND (reference sequence). CDR3 in DNA: TGTGCCAGTAGTATAGGACTAGCGGGGGTAGGCTACAATGAGCAGTTCTTC. This translates into CASSIGLAGVGYNEQFF.

J is TRBJ1-4 and V is TRBV5-6, with 7 bases identical to TRBD1. CDR1 is SGHDT, CDR2 YYEEEE, per germline. After removal of 3 bases from V and 7 bases from J, the junction contained 9 bases not matched to a gene. The CDR3 length is 15 residues. The CDR3 DNA reads as TGTGCCAGCAGCTCCCCAGGGGGTCAGGGTGAAAAACTGTTTTTT. Translation gives CASSSPGGQGEKLFF.

The chain recombines TRBV19 with TRBJ2-2; the D gene is possibly TRBD2 (5 bases). Germline V lookup: CDR1 LNHDA, CDR2 SQIVND (reference sequence). The CDR3 has 17 residues. Trimming removed 2 bases from V and 7 bases from J, with 20 bases in between. The CDR3 DNA sequence: TGTGCCAGTAGTATAACGAGAGGGATGGTGGTGGACGGGGAGCTGTTTTTT. Its protein is CASSITRGMVVDGELFF.

This sequence joins TRBV4-3 and TRBJ2-2; 7 nucleotides align to TRBD1. J was trimmed by 5 bases and V by 0 bases; bases with no gene match: 6. Germline V gene sequence: CDR1 LGHNA, CDR2 YSLEER. The CDR3 spans 16 residues. CDR3 DNA sequence: TGCGCCAGCAGCCAAGAAGGGGGCTTGGGTACCGGGGAGCTGTTTTTT. Protein: CASSQEGGLGTGELFF.

The chain is built from TRBV9 and TRBJ2-1, with unresolved D. The CDR3 covers 14 residues. CDR1 is SGDLS and CDR2 is YYNGEE in the germline V gene. Trimming removed 4 bases at V and 5 bases at J, with 13 bases between. The CDR3 sequence is CASSPMSVHNEQFF. CDR3 nucleotides: TGTGCCAGCAGCCCGATGAGCGTCCACAATGAGCAGTTCTTC.

This clone was counted a single time. As DNA, the CDR3 is TGTGCCACTGGACTAGCGGGAGGCGCGGGCGGGGAGCTGTTTTTT. Translating it yields CATGLAGGAGGELFF. This chain joins TRBV28 and TRBJ2-2, with TRBD2 identical over 14 bases. The length of the CDR3 is 15 residues. Germline lookup yields CDR1 MDHEN and CDR2 SYDVKM. Trimming at V came to 10 bases and at J to 7 bases, leaving 8 bases not matched to a gene.

The chain joins TRBV2 to TRBJ2-5; 7 positions agree with TRBD1. CDR1 is SNHLY, CDR2 FYNNEI, per germline. The length of the CDR3 is 15 residues. The J segment lost 6 bases and the V segment lost 4 bases, leaving 11 bases of the junction unmatched. The CDR3 region has the DNA TGTGCCAGCAGTGCCGACAGGGAGCGGCTCCAGACCCAGTACTTC. It specifies CASSADRERLQTQYF.

The chain links TRBV7-9 to TRBJ1-1; D not certain. Per germline, CDR1 SEHNR and CDR2 FQNEAQ (reference sequence). The CDR3 runs to 14 residues. Deletions cut 5 bases from V and 1 base from J, with 11 bases between. The CDR3 spells CASSPRGRNTEAFF. For the CDR3, the DNA is TGTGCCAGCAGCCCCAGAGGGAGGAACACTGAAGCTTTCTTT.

This chain joins TRBV19 and TRBJ1-2, with 9 bases fitting TRBD1. V lost 6 bases and J lost 3; bases outside the gene matches: 8. This CDR3 region has 15 residues. CDR1 and CDR2 from the germline V gene are LNHDA and SQIVND (reference sequence). In DNA form, the CDR3 reads TGTGCCAGTAGCCCTGGGACAGGGTGGGACTATGGCTACACCTTC. Translation: CASSPGTGWDYGYTF.

This clone was found a few times. The chain combines TRBV18 with TRBJ1-5; 8 bases match TRBD1. J was trimmed by 0 bases and V by 3 bases; bases with no gene match: 1. The CDR3 is 15 amino acids. CDR1 and CDR2 (germline): KGHSH, LQKENI. The CDR3 bases are TGTGCCAGCTCACCGGACAGGGTTAGCAATCAGCCCCAGCATTTT. This encodes CASSPDRVSNQPQHF. The variable domain in full, completed from reference TRBV18 and TRBJ1-5, reads NAGVMQNPRHLVRRRGQEARLRCSPMKGHSHVYWYRQLPEEGLKFMVYLQKENIIDESGMPKERFSAEFPKEGPSILRIQQVVRGDSAAYFCASSPDRVSNQPQHFGDGTRLSIL.

This rearrangement joins TRBV5-1 to TRBJ2-2, with 9 positions matching TRBD1. The ends lost 5 bases at V and 0 bases at J; junction bases unmatched: 2. CDR1 is SGHRS, CDR2 YFSETQ, per germline. The CDR3 is 15 amino acids. The CDR3 reads CASSTGGPNTGELFF. CDR3 nucleotides: TGCGCCAGCAGTACAGGGGGCCCGAACACCGGGGAGCTGTTTTTT.

The chain combines TRBV7-2 with TRBJ1-4, with no clear D. Trimming shortened V by 2 bases and J by 5 bases, and 18 bases separated the two germline ends. The CDR3 consists of 17 residues. Germline CDR1 SGHTA, CDR2 FQGNSA. The CDR3 here is CASSLYDTDPRNEKLFF. In DNA form, the CDR3 reads TGTGCCAGCAGCTTATACGACACAGACCCCAGAAATGAAAAACTGTTTTTT.

The V call is TRBV2, the J call TRBJ1-6; 8 nucleotides align to TRBD1. V lost 6 bases to trimming and J lost 7 bases; unmatched junction nucleotides: 11. Germline lookup yields CDR1 SNHLY and CDR2 FYNNEI. CDR3 size: 16 residues. CDR3 residues: CASSIDLTGANSPLHF. Here the CDR3 DNA reads TGTGCCAGCAGCATCGACTTGACAGGGGCCAATTCACCCCTCCACTTT.

This sequence joins TRBV25-1 and TRBJ1-2, with D maybe TRBD1 (5 bases). Per the germline V gene, CDR1 is MGHDK and CDR2 is SYGVNS. The CDR3 sequence is 17 residues long. The V gene lost 1 base and the J gene lost 2 bases, with 17 bases spanning the gap. CDR3 residues: CASSESGADTPNYGYTF. CDR3 in DNA: TGTGCCAGCAGTGAATCGGGTGCGGACACTCCAAACTATGGCTACACCTTC.